This entry lists 10 T cell receptor beta chains sequenced from one sample in a study of human T cells and chemical hapten exposure. One entry per CDR3 protein results from TCRdb running MiXCR on the RACE reads. The profile shows about 180,000 distinct CDR3 sequences, just under 30% of them singletons. The time point denotes: pre-sensitization, week 0. Described treatment: therapeutic diphenylcyclopropenone sensitization with weekly scalp DPC. This specimen consisted of whole blood, obtained in connection with sensitization to the hapten diphenylcyclopropenone (DPC). The receptors shown here come from a woman in her 30s with alopecia areata. Some clones in this sample may be carry-over from other donors' samples.

This clonotype showed up just a few times. The chain joins TRBV7-3 to TRBJ2-1; no clear D gene. The germline V and J ends were trimmed by 5 bases and 6 bases, with 11 bases remaining between them. Germline V lookup: CDR1 SGHTA, CDR2 FQGTGA. This CDR3 region has 13 residues. The CDR3 loop is CASSDGLANEQFF. CDR3 DNA: TGTGCCAGCAGCGACGGATTAGCCAATGAGCAGTTCTTC.

In this sample, this clonotype turned up a few times. Here the CDR3 reads CASTPGGPNQPQHF. DNA of the CDR3: TGTGCCAGCACCCCAGGGGGCCCAAATCAGCCCCAGCATTTT. The rearrangement links TRBV12-3 or TRBV12-4 to TRBJ1-5; 8 positions agree with TRBD1. V was pared by 7 bases and J by 4 bases, with 6 bases of the junction left unmatched. The CDR3 is made up of 14 amino acids.

This clonotype turned up a few times. This chain joins TRBV7-9 and TRBJ1-2, with 8 nucleotides matching TRBD1. V shed 5 bases, J shed 3 bases, and the junction held 8 bases outside the gene matches. Per germline, CDR1 SEHNR and CDR2 FQNEAQ (reference sequence). The CDR3 loop spans 15 amino acids. The CDR3 spells CASSIGQGGYYGYTF. CDR3 DNA: TGTGCCAGCAGCATTGGACAGGGAGGGTACTATGGCTACACCTTC.

The chain uses TRBV6-2 or TRBV6-3 and TRBJ1-1; tentative D call: TRBD1 (6 bases). This CDR3 is 14 amino acids long. Germline values: CDR1 MNHEY, CDR2 SVGEGT. V was trimmed by 6 bases and J by 7 bases, leaving 18 bases between them. The CDR3 here is CASRPGVGGSEAFF. CDR3 nucleotide sequence: TGTGCCAGCAGACCCGGAGTCGGGGGCAGTGAAGCTTTCTTT.

This clonotype was detected a few times. This chain uses TRBV28 with TRBJ1-2, with D perhaps matching TRBD1 (5 bases). Between the trimmed V and J ends, which lost 11 bases and 1 base, there was a span of 14 bases. Germline CDR1 and CDR2: MDHEN and SYDVKM. This CDR3 spans 13 amino acids. The CDR3, as DNA: TGTGCCTCATTTCGGGGGGTTAACTATGGCTACACCTTC. It is translated as CASFRGVNYGYTF.

V is TRBV5-5 and J is TRBJ1-1; no reliable D call. Trimming took off 4 bases at V and 7 bases at J, with 11 bases between the two ends. CDR1 is SGHKS, CDR2 YYEKEE, per germline (reference sequence). The CDR3 is 12 amino acids. In DNA, the CDR3 is TGTGCCAGCAGCCCCGGACGGAATGAAGCTTTCTTT. This codes for CASSPGRNEAFF. The variable domain in full, completed from reference TRBV5-5 and TRBJ1-1, reads DAGVTQSPTHLIKTRGQQVTLRCSPISGHKSVSWYQQVLGQGPQFIFQYYEKEERGRGNFPDRFSARQFPNYSSELNVNALLLGDSALYLCASSPGRNEAFFGQGTRLTVV.

This clonotype was detected a few times. The V gene is TRBV28, the J gene TRBJ1-1; D unresolved. The CDR3 contains 15 residues. Germline V gives CDR1 MDHEN, CDR2 SYDVKM. Trimming took 6 bases from V and 1 from J, leaving 15 bases between them. For the CDR3, the DNA is TGTGCCAGCAGGTTTATAGGGCTCGCGAACACTGAAGCTTTCTTT. This sequence encodes CASRFIGLANTEAFF.

This clonotype was detected a few times. The chain carries TRBV6-1 and TRBJ2-1; a weak D match, TRBD2 (5 bases). This CDR3 region has 14 residues. V lost 6 bases, J lost 10 bases, and 19 bases lay in between. CDR1 is MNHNS, CDR2 SASEGT, per germline. As DNA, the CDR3 is TGTGCCAGCAGAAAATTGAGCCGGGATCAGGAGCAGTTCTTC. Its translation: CASRKLSRDQEQFF.

This clonotype was seen more than once but under ten times. The chain combines TRBV7-6 with TRBJ1-6; no clear D. The germline gives CDR1 SGHVS, CDR2 FNYEAQ. The V end lost 1 base, the J end lost 9 bases, and 16 bases lay between the germline ends. This CDR3 spans 16 amino acids. The CDR3 nucleotides are TGTGCCAGCAGCTTAGAGGACCAGCGGCTGGGTTCACCCCTCCACTTT. This gives the protein CASSLEDQRLGSPLHF.

This clonotype was seen only a few times. The chain joins TRBV28 to TRBJ1-1; weak D call: TRBD1 (6 bases). Germline loops: CDR1 MDHEN, CDR2 SYDVKM. V was cut by 6 bases and J by 0 bases, with 14 bases left in between. The CDR3 runs 15 residues. CDR3 protein: CASRPTQGMNTEAFF. The CDR3 DNA sequence: TGTGCCAGCAGACCAACACAGGGAATGAACACTGAAGCTTTCTTT.